What follows is one T cell receptor beta chain and its context. In germline, CDR1 is MNHEY, CDR2 SMNVEV (reference sequence). The CDR3 has 14 residues. V gave up 6 bases and J gave up 6 bases; unmatched junction bases: 6. The table came from immunoSEQ multiplex PCR; TCRdb's copy has only in-frame clones and leaves some out. The sample lists 150,000 to 200,000 clones; around 80% were seen once. This specimen comes from a study of blood T cell repertoires in COVID-19. Across the whole study: Spain, Italy and the United States supplied samples that represented acute and convalescent COVID-19.

The sequenced sample was PBMCs or T cells enriched from blood (not recorded which). V gene TRBV27 combines with J gene TRBJ1-5; 9 bases agree with TRBD1. This clonotype was obtained from a man aged 65-85 years who had been exposed to COVID-19. CDR3 coding DNA: TGTGCCAGCAGCTCCGACAGGGGGGGTCAGCCCCAGCATTTT. It is translated as CASSSDRGGQPQHF.